This TCR beta chain was recorded in a study of neurological immune-mediated disorders. The unsorted libraries were produced from 2 million PBMCs held at -80 C. This clonotype came up many times. Its antigen is not known. The cDNA was synthesized by 5'RACE incorporating 10-nucleotide random UMIs. MiXCR, run by TCRdb on the 5' RACE reads, gives a single entry per CDR3 protein. In the table there are 50,000 to 70,000 distinct CDR3 sequences, roughly 4.8% of which are singletons. The study's findings and limits: HTLV-1-associated myelopathy had the most TCR clonal expansion, and multiple sclerosis had the least, less than healthy controls.

Trimming stripped 0 bases from V and 0 bases from J, with 6 bases between. The CDR3 runs to 14 residues. CDR1 and CDR2 (germline): SGHRS, YFSETQ. The sequenced sample consisted of PBMCs. The TCR originated in a man aged 30 to 45 with multiple sclerosis. The J gene is TRBJ1-1, the V gene TRBV5-1; D remains ambiguous. The CDR3 DNA sequence: TGCGCCAGCAGCTTGGACGGTATGAACACTGAAGCTTTCTTT. Protein: CASSLDGMNTEAFF.